Below are 2 T cell receptor beta chains sequenced from a single sample in a study of post-analysis software for immune sequencing data. Study-wide results and caveats: With TRBV5-6, TRBV5-1 and TRBV20-1 included, 4 to 6 TRBV segments were more frequent in patients than in controls.

Unique molecular identifiers were carried by the TCR beta cDNA libraries. Using its own MiXCR run on the PCR reads, TCRdb lists one record per CDR3 protein. This table has about 260,000 distinct CDR3 sequences, less than 40% appearing once. Their antigens are not known. Sequencing was performed on blood. The receptor set was obtained from a girl under 18 with multiple sclerosis.

The chain employs TRBV20-1 and TRBJ1-3, with TRBD1 as a possible D gene (6 bases). The germline CDR1 and CDR2 sequences are DFQATT and SNEGSKA (reference sequence). The germline V and J ends were trimmed by 3 bases and 2 bases, with 11 bases remaining between them. The CDR3 is 14 amino acids. CDR3 residues: CSASRGAPGNTIYF. In DNA, the CDR3 is TGCAGTGCTAGTAGGGGGGCTCCTGGAAACACCATATATTTT.

This clonotype came up many times. This chain uses TRBV20-1 with TRBJ2-1, with 8 nucleotides matching TRBD2. The germline CDR1 and CDR2 sequences are DFQATT and SNEGSKA (reference sequence). The J segment lost 5 bases and the V segment lost 5 bases, leaving 11 bases of the junction unmatched. CDR3 length: 15 amino acids. CDR3 loop: CSASPLAEIHNEQFF. The CDR3 DNA is TGCAGTGCTTCCCCACTAGCGGAAATCCACAATGAGCAGTTCTTC.